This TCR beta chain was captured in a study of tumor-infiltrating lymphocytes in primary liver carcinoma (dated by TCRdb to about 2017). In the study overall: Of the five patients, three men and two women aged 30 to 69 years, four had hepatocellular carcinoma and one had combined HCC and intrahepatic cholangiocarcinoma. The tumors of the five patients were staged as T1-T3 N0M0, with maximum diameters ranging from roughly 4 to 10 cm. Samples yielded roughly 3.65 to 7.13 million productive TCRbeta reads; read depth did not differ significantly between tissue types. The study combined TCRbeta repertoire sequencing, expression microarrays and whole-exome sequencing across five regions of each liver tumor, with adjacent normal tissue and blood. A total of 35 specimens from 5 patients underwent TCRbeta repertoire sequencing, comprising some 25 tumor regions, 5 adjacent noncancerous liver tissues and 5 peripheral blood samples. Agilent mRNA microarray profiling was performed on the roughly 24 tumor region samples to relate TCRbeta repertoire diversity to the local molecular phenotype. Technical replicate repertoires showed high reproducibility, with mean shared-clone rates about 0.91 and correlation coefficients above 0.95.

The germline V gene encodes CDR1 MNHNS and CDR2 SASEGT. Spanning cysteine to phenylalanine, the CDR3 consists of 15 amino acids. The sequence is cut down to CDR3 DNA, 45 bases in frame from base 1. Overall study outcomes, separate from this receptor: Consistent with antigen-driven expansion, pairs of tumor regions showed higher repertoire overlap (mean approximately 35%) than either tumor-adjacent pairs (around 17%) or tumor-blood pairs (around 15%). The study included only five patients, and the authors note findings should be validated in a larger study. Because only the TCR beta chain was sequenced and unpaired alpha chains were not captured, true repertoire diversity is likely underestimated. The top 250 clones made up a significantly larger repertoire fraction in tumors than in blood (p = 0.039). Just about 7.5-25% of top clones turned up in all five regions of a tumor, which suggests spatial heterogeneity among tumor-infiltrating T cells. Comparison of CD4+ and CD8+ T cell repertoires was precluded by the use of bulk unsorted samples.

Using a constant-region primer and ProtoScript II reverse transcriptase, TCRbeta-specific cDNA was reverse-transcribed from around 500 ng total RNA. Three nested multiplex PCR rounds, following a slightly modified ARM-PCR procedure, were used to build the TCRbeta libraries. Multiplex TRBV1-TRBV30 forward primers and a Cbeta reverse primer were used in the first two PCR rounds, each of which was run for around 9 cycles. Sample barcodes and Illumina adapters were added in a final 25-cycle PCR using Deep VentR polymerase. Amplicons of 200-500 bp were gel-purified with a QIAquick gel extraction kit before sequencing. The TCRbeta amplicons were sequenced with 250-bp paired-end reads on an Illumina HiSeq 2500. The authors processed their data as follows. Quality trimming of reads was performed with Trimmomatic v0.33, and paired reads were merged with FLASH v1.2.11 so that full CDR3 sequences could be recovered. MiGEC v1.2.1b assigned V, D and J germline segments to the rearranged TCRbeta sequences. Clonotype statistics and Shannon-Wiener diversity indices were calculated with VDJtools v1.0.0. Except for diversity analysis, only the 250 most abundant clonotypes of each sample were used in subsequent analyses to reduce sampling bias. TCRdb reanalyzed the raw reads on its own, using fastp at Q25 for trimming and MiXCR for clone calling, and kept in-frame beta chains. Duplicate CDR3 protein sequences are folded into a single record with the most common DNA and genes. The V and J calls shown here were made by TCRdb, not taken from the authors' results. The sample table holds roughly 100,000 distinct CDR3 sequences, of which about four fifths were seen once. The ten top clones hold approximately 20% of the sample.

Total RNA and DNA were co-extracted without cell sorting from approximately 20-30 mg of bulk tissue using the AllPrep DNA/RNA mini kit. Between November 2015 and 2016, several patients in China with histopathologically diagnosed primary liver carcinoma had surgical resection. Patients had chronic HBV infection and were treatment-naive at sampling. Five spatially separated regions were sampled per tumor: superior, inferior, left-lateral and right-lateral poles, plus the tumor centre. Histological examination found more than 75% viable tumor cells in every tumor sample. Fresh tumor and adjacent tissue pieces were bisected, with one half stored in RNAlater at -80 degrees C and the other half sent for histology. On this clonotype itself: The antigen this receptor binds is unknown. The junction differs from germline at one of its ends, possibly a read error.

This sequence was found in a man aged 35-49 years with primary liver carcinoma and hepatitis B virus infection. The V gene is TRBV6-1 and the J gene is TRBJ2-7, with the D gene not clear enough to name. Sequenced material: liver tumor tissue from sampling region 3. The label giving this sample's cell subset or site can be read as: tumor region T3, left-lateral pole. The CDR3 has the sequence CASSVEVVGSYEQYF. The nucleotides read TGTGCCAGCAGTGTTGAGGTGGTGGGCTCCTATGAGCAGTACTTC.